Detailed here is one TCR beta chain. Its antigen is not known. Time point of the sample: time of PML onset. The V gene lost 5 bases and the J gene lost 3 bases, with 10 bases spanning the gap. Germline V gene sequence: CDR1 SGHTA, CDR2 FQGNSA. This CDR3 has 14 amino acids. Sequencing was at survey level. Clones were read by immunoSEQ multiplex PCR, and TCRdb kept only the in-frame ones, dropping some. The sample contains tens of thousands of clones, 75% to 90% of which appear only once. The data were obtained in a study of multiple sclerosis patients with progressive multifocal leukoencephalopathy. General study points: Whether JC virus or general immunocompromise explains the findings remained unclear. Clones expanded at PML were already present before and during natalizumab.

The sequence derives from a woman aged 25-40 years with progressive multifocal leukoencephalopathy. The starting material was PBMCs, obtained from a patient treated with natalizumab. The gene calls are TRBV7-2 and TRBJ2-2; no clear D. The CDR3 is CASSPGPDTGELFF. CDR3 sequence (DNA): TGTGCCAGCAGCCCCGGTCCCGACACCGGGGAGCTGTTTTTT.